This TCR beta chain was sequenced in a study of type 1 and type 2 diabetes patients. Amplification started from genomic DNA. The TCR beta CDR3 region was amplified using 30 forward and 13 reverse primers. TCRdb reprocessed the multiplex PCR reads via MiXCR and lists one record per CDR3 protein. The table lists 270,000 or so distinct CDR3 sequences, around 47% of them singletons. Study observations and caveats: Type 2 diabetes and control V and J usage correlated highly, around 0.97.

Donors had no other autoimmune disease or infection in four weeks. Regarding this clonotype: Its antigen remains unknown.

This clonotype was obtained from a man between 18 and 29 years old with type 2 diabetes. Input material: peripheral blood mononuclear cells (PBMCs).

CDR3 sequence reads: CASSLGGPPDTQYF. CDR3 coding DNA: TGTGCCAGCAGCTTAGGGGGGCCCCCAGATACGCAGTATTTT. J is TRBJ2-3 and V is TRBV7-2, with a weak D call TRBD1 (6 bases). This CDR3 comprises 14 residues. Trimming removed 1 base at V and 4 bases at J, with 9 bases between. CDR1 and CDR2 (germline): SGHTA, FQGNSA.